A single sample is the source of the 5 T cell receptor beta chains below, sequenced in a study of B cell selection in AIRE deficiency. Sequenced by immunoSEQ multiplex PCR; TCRdb stores in-frame clones only, minus some. This table holds fewer than 30,000 clones, roughly 95% found once. Sorting defined conventional CD4 T cells as CD4+CD127+. The specimen was CD4+CD127+ conventional T cells sorted from PBMCs. The origin of the receptors is a human donor in good health.

The chain recombines TRBV9 with TRBJ2-7; weak D call: TRBD2 (6 bases). The germline V and J ends were trimmed by 0 bases and 3 bases, with 13 bases remaining between them. Germline CDR1 and CDR2: SGDLS and YYNGEE. The CDR3 length is 15 residues. This CDR3 reads CASSVGAGTYYEQYF. The CDR3 DNA sequence: TGTGCCAGCAGCGTAGGTGCGGGAACTTACTACGAGCAGTACTTC.

The chain uses TRBV6-1 and TRBJ1-1, with 9 positions matching TRBD1. V was pared by 7 bases and J by 4 bases, with 4 bases of the junction left unmatched. The CDR3 is made up of 13 amino acids. Germline CDR1 is MNHNS and CDR2 is SASEGT. CDR3 in DNA: TGTGCCAGCAATACAGGGGGCGTCACTGAAGCTTTCTTT. Protein sequence: CASNTGGVTEAFF.

The chain couples TRBV28 to TRBJ1-6, with TRBD1 matching over 8 bases. CDR1 MDHEN and CDR2 SYDVKM come from the germline V gene. V shed 7 bases and J 5 bases; nucleotides not matched to a gene: 1. The CDR3 is 13 residues long. The CDR3 here is CASKGQDNSPLHF. CDR3 sequence (DNA): TGTGCCAGCAAGGGACAGGATAATTCACCCCTCCACTTT.

This chain links TRBV10-3 with TRBJ1-5, with D possibly TRBD1 on 5 matching bases. The V gene's germline CDR1 is ENHRY and CDR2 SYGVKD. This CDR3 contains 17 residues. V was pared by 0 bases and J by 2 bases, with 14 bases between. The CDR3 reads CAISESGLSLGNQPQHF. CDR3 nucleotides: TGTGCCATCAGTGAGTCGGGACTGTCTTTGGGCAATCAGCCCCAGCATTTT.

The gene calls are TRBV10-3 and TRBJ2-1; D could derive from TRBD1 or TRBD2 (6 bases each). The length of the CDR3 is 14 residues. Looked up from germline, CDR1 is ENHRY and CDR2 is SYGVKD. Trimming took 9 bases from V and 5 from J, leaving 17 bases between them. This CDR3 reads CAIGPPGADNEQFF. The CDR3, as DNA: TGTGCCATAGGGCCTCCGGGGGCAGACAATGAGCAGTTCTTC.